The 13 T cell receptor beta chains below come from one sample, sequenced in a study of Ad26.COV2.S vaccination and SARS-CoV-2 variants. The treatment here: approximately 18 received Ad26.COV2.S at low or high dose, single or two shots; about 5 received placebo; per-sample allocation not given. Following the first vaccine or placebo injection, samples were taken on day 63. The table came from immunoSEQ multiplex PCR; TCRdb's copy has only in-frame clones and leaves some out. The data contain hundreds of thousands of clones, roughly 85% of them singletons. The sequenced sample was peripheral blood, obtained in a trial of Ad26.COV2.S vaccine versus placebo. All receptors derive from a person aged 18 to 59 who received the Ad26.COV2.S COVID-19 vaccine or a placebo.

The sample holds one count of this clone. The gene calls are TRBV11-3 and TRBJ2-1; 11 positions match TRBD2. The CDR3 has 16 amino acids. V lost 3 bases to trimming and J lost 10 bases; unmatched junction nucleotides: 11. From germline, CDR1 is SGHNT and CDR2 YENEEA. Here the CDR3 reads CASSFLLAGVYQEQFF. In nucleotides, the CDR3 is TGTGCCAGCAGCTTCTTACTAGCGGGAGTTTATCAGGAGCAGTTCTTC.

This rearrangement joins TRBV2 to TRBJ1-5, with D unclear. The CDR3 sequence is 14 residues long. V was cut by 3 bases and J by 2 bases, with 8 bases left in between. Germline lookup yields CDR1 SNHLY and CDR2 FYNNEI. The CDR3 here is CASSDPGGNQPQHF. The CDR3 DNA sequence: TGTGCCAGCAGTGACCCGGGCGGCAATCAGCCCCAGCATTTT.

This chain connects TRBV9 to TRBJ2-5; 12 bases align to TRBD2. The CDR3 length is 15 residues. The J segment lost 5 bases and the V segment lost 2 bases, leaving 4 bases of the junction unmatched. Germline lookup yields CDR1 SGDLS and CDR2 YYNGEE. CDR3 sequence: CASSVLAGGQETQYF. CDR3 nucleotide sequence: TGTGCCAGCAGCGTGCTAGCGGGAGGGCAGGAGACCCAGTACTTC.

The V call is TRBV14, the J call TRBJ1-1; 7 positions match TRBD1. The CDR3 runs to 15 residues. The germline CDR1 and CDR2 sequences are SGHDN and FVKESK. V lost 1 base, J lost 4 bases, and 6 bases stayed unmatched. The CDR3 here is CASSQARGHGTEAFF. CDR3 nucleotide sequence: TGTGCCAGCAGCCAAGCGAGGGGGCATGGCACTGAAGCTTTCTTT. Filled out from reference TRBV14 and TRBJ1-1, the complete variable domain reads EAGVTQFPSHSVIEKGQTVTLRCDPISGHDNLYWYRRVMGKEIKFLLHFVKESKQDESGMPNNRFLAERTGGTYSTLKVQPAELEDSGVYFCASSQARGHGTEAFFGQGTRLTVV.

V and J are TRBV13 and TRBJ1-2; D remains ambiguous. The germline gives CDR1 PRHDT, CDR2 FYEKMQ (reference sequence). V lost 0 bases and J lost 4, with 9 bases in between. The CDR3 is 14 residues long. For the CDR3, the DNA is TGTGCCAGCAGCTTAGGCCGCGGCTCCTATGGCTACACCTTC. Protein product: CASSLGRGSYGYTF.

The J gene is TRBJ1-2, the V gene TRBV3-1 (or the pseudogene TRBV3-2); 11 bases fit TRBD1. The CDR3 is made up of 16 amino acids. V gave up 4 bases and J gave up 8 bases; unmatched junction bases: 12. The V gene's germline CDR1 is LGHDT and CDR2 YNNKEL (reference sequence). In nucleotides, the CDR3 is TGTGCCAGCAGCCTCACCTCCGGGACAGGGGGTTCCGGCTACACCTTC. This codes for CASSLTSGTGGSGYTF.

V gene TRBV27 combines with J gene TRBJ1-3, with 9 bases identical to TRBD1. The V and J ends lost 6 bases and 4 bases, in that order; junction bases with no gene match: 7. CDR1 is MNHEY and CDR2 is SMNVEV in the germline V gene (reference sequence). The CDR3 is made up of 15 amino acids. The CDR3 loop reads CASSLGQGTGNTIYF. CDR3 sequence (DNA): TGTGCCAGCAGCCTGGGACAGGGCACCGGAAACACCATATATTTT.

The CDR3 is CASPKREGLNEQYF. CDR3 nucleotide sequence: TGTGCCAGCCCGAAGCGGGAGGGCTTGAACGAGCAGTACTTC. This chain joins TRBV2 and TRBJ2-7, with 10 bases matching TRBD2. Germline V gene sequence: CDR1 SNHLY, CDR2 FYNNEI. The CDR3 spans 14 residues. J was trimmed by 5 bases and V by 8 bases; bases with no gene match: 9.

The CDR3 nucleotides read TGTGCCAGCAGCTCACCTCCAGTAAGGTCTGGGGCCAACGTCCTGACTTTC. Translating gives CASSSPPVRSGANVLTF. The chain carries TRBV12-1 and TRBJ2-6. TRBV12-1 corresponds to a pseudogene. The CDR3 is made up of 17 amino acids.

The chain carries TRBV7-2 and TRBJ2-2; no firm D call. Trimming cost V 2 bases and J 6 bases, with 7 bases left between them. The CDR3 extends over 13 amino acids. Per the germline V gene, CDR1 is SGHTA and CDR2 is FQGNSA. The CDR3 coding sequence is TGTGCCAGCAGCTTAATCTCGCCCGGGGAGCTGTTTTTT. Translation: CASSLISPGELFF.

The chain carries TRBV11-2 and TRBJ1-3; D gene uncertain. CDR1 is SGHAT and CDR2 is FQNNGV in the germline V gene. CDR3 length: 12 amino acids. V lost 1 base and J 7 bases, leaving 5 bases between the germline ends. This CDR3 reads CASSLGTNTIYF. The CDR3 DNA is TGTGCCAGCAGCTTAGGGACTAACACCATATATTTT.

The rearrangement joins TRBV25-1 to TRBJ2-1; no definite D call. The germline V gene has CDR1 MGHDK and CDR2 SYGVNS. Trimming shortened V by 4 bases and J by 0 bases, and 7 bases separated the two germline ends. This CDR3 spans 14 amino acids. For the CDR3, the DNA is TGTGCCAGCAGTGGCGTAGGCTCCTACAATGAGCAGTTCTTC. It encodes CASSGVGSYNEQFF.

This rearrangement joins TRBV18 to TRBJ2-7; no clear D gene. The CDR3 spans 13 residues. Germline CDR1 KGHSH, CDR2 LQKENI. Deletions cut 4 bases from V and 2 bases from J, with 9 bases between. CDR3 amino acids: CASSLGSPYEQYF. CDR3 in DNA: TGTGCCAGCTCACTTGGGTCCCCCTACGAGCAGTACTTC.